This T cell receptor beta chain was sequenced during a study of blood T cell repertoires in COVID-19. The overall study: Sources were T cells, B-cell-depleted T cells, or PBMCs; the material itself was cDNA or gDNA.

Data came from immunoSEQ multiplex PCR; TCRdb stores just in-frame clones and leaves some out. The table has 450,000 to 500,000 clones, roughly 87% seen once. CDR3 length equals 14 residues. The germline gives CDR1 SGHTS, CDR2 YDEGEE. Trimming took 4 bases from V and 4 from J, leaving 14 bases between them. Cohort placement rested on clinical history that participants reported themselves. Specimen: PBMCs or T cells enriched from blood (not recorded which). The TCR originated in a woman aged 18 to 35 who had recovered from COVID-19. The chain joins TRBV5-8 to TRBJ2-5, with a possible D match to TRBD1 (7 bases). The CDR3 coding sequence is TGTGCCAGCAGCCCGGGGGACAGACGAGAGACCCAGTACTTC. This sequence encodes CASSPGDRRETQYF.